Below, one T cell receptor beta chain is given with its context. The target antigen is unknown. The data were obtained in a study of shared clonotypes between healthy human individuals. The V and J ends lost 4 bases and 1 base, in that order; junction bases with no gene match: 7. The CDR3 spans 16 residues. CDR1 is MGHRA, CDR2 YSYEKL, per germline. About 30,000 T cell genomes, or roughly 300 ng DNA, went into replicate PCRs of unsorted PBMC. Clones were read by immunoSEQ multiplex PCR, and TCRdb kept only the in-frame ones, dropping some. The table records about 480,000 clones, about four fifths of them present only once. General observations from the study: Among donors, sharing of clonotypes was expected to be affected by sequencing depth.

Roughly 81 million PBMCs per unsorted sample were used for genomic DNA. The sequenced sample was PBMCs. The clonotype comes from a woman between 40 and 55 years old in good health. Some clones in this sample may be carry-over from other donors' samples. This rearrangement joins TRBV4-1 to TRBJ2-3; 8 bases fit TRBD2. CDR3 sequence reads: CASSLGGDRGTDTQYF. The CDR3 DNA reads as TGCGCCAGCAGCCTCGGGGGGGATCGGGGCACAGATACGCAGTATTTT.